One and the same sample provided the 15 T cell receptor beta chains below, sequenced in a study of blood T cell repertoires in COVID-19. TCRdb's table, derived via immunoSEQ multiplex PCR, lists solely in-frame clones and lacks some. The table records around 220,000 clones, 65% to 85% of them present only once. Sequencing input: PBMCs or T cells enriched from blood (not recorded which). The receptors shown here come from a woman between 40 and 50 years old with acute COVID-19.

This clone has only one observation. V is TRBV5-4 and J is TRBJ1-1; the match to TRBD1 covers 7 bases. Germline V gives CDR1 SGHNT, CDR2 YYREEE (reference sequence). The junction had 4 bases not matched to a gene; V was cut back by 4 bases and J by 4 bases. This CDR3 contains 13 residues. CDR3 coding DNA: TGTGCCAGCAGCCGACCAGGGGGCACTGAAGCTTTCTTT. Amino acid sequence: CASSRPGGTEAFF. The complete variable domain, with remaining parts taken from reference TRBV5-4 and TRBJ1-1, reads ETGVTQSPTHLIKTRGQQVTLRCSSQSGHNTVSWYQQALGQGPQFIFQYYREEENGRGNFPPRFSGLQFPNYSSELNVNALELDDSALYLCASSRPGGTEAFFGQGTRLTVV.

The chain is built from TRBV7-2 and TRBJ1-1, with TRBD1 matching 8 bases. The CDR3 loop spans 14 amino acids. The ends lost 7 bases at V and 1 base at J; junction bases unmatched: 5. From germline, CDR1 is SGHTA and CDR2 FQGNSA. CDR3 loop: CASKEGQANTEAFF. Here the CDR3 DNA reads TGTGCCAGCAAGGAGGGACAGGCGAACACTGAAGCTTTCTTT.

The V and J genes are TRBV19 and TRBJ2-1, with TRBD2 matching 9 bases. This CDR3 has 20 amino acids. V was clipped by 6 bases and J by 2 bases; unmatched bases: 20. CDR1 and CDR2 from the germline V gene are LNHDA and SQIVND (reference sequence). The CDR3 DNA is TGTGCCAGTAGCCGACTATTTGCGGGAGGGCCATCGCGCCCCTACAATGAGCAGTTCTTC. Translation gives CASSRLFAGGPSRPYNEQFF.

This chain links TRBV30 with TRBJ2-1; D perhaps matches TRBD1 (6 bases). This CDR3 region has 12 residues. V lost 2 bases to trimming and J lost 14 bases, with 16 bases between them. The germline V gene has CDR1 GTSNPN and CDR2 SVGIG (reference sequence). The CDR3 DNA follows: TGTGCCTGGAGTCCAGGGGTGCAGAGGGAGTTCTTC. This encodes CAWSPGVQREFF.

The V gene is TRBV5-4, the J gene TRBJ2-5; D perhaps matches TRBD2 (6 bases). Trimming shortened V by 4 bases and J by 2 bases, and 12 bases separated the two germline ends. CDR1 is SGHNT, CDR2 YYREEE, per germline (reference sequence). CDR3 size: 14 residues. CDR3 residues: CASSPTGVQETQYF. Written as DNA, the CDR3 is TGTGCCAGCAGCCCCACGGGAGTTCAAGAGACCCAGTACTTC.

This chain joins TRBV28 and TRBJ1-2; D is uncertain. The CDR3 is 14 amino acids. Germline loops: CDR1 MDHEN, CDR2 SYDVKM. Trimming stripped 3 bases from V and 2 bases from J, with 10 bases between. The CDR3 sequence: CASSFMAVNYGYTF. As DNA, the CDR3 is TGTGCCAGCAGTTTTATGGCAGTGAACTATGGCTACACCTTC.

This clone was picked up a small number of times. CDR3 nucleotide sequence: TGTGCCAGCAGCTTAGGGAGGAGCTCGTCCTACAATGAGCAGTTCTTC. It translates to CASSLGRSSSYNEQFF. The chain carries TRBV7-9 and TRBJ2-1, with a possible D match to TRBD2 (5 bases). Germline lookup yields CDR1 SEHNR and CDR2 FQNEAQ (reference sequence). This CDR3 has 16 amino acids. V gave up 1 base and J gave up 1 base, with 11 bases separating them.

On this clone itself: The sample has other DNA sequences that encode this CDR3 too. V and J are TRBV14 and TRBJ1-2; D not certain. This CDR3 is 13 amino acids long. Germline V lookup: CDR1 SGHDN, CDR2 FVKESK. Trimming shortened V by 0 bases and J by 4 bases, and 6 bases separated the two germline ends. The CDR3 DNA reads TGTGCCAGCAGCCAAGACTACAGCTATGGCTACACCTTC. It codes for CASSQDYSYGYTF.

The chain couples TRBV6-5 to TRBJ1-1, with D perhaps TRBD1 (6 bases). The CDR3 runs to 15 residues. The germline V gene encodes CDR1 MNHEY and CDR2 SVGAGI. V was shortened by 5 bases and J by 1 base, with 14 bases between the two germline ends. CDR3 protein: CASSIQQGTNTEAFF. The CDR3 DNA is TGTGCCAGCAGTATTCAACAGGGCACGAACACTGAAGCTTTCTTT.

V and J are TRBV2 and TRBJ1-1, with 9 bases aligning to TRBD1. The CDR3 extends over 15 amino acids. The J segment lost 5 bases and the V segment lost 6 bases, leaving 10 bases of the junction unmatched. The V gene's germline CDR1 is SNHLY and CDR2 FYNNEI. CDR3 region: CASSVRDRVDTEAFF. The CDR3 nucleotides are TGTGCCAGCAGCGTCCGGGACAGGGTTGATACTGAAGCTTTCTTT.

This CDR3 reads CASRRPSGGPTQETQYF. CDR3 DNA: TGTGCCAGCAGGAGGCCTAGCGGGGGACCCACACAAGAGACCCAGTACTTC. V usage is TRBV2 and J usage is TRBJ2-5, with 10 positions matching TRBD2. CDR1 and CDR2 (germline): SNHLY, FYNNEI. The V segment lost 6 bases and the J segment 2 bases; nucleotides outside the gene matches: 12. This CDR3 comprises 17 residues.

The V gene is TRBV7-3, the J gene TRBJ2-1; D is possibly TRBD1 (6 bases). Per the germline V gene, CDR1 is SGHTA and CDR2 is FQGTGA. Deletions cut 1 base from V and 4 bases from J, with 11 bases between. This CDR3 has 15 amino acids. CDR3 in DNA: TGTGCCAGCAGCTTAAAACAGGGCGGGTACAATGAGCAGTTCTTC. Translation gives CASSLKQGGYNEQFF.

This clone was counted many times. The chain employs TRBV3-1 (or the pseudogene TRBV3-2) and TRBJ1-3; TRBD1 might be the D (5 bases). V was shortened by 1 base and J by 4 bases, with 8 bases between the two germline ends. The CDR3 is 14 amino acids. Germline V CDR1 and CDR2: LGHDT, YNNKEL (reference sequence). The CDR3 spells CASSQAGNGNTIYF. CDR3 DNA sequence: TGTGCCAGCAGCCAAGCAGGGAACGGAAACACCATATATTTT.

The count of this clone is one. V is TRBV10-2 and J is TRBJ2-5, with TRBD2 matching over 10 bases. V trimming: 6 bases; J trimming: 5 bases; junction bases outside the gene matches: 12. The germline V gene has CDR1 WSHSY and CDR2 SAAADI. The CDR3 runs 16 residues. In nucleotides, the CDR3 is TGCGCCAGCAGAGGCCCTAGCGGGGGCCCGGGTGAGACCCAGTACTTC. Translation gives CASRGPSGGPGETQYF.

The rearrangement uses TRBV7-9 and TRBJ1-2; possibly TRBD1 for D (6 bases). The V gene lost 1 base and the J gene lost 4 bases, with 13 bases spanning the gap. CDR1 and CDR2 (germline): SEHNR, FQNEAQ (reference sequence). This CDR3 region has 15 residues. The DNA for the CDR3 is TGTGCCAGCAGCTTAGACGGACAGAGTCTCTATGGCTACACCTTC. Encoded protein: CASSLDGQSLYGYTF.